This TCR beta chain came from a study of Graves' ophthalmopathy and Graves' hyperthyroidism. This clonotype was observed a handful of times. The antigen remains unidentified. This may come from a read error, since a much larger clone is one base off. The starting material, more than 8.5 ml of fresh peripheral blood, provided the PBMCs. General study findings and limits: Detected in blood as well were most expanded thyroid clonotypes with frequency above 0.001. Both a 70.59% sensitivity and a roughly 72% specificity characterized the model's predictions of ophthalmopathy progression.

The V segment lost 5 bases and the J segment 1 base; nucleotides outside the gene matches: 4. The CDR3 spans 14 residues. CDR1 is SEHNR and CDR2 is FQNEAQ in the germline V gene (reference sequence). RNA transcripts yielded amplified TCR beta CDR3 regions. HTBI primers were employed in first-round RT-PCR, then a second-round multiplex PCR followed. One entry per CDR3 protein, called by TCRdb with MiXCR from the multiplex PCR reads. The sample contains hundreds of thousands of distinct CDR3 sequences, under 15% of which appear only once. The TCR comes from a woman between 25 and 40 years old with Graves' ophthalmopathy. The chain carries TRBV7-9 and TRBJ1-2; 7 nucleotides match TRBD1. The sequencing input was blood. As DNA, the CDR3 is TGTGCCAGCAGCCGGACAGGAAATAACTATGGCTACACCTTC. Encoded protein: CASSRTGNNYGYTF.